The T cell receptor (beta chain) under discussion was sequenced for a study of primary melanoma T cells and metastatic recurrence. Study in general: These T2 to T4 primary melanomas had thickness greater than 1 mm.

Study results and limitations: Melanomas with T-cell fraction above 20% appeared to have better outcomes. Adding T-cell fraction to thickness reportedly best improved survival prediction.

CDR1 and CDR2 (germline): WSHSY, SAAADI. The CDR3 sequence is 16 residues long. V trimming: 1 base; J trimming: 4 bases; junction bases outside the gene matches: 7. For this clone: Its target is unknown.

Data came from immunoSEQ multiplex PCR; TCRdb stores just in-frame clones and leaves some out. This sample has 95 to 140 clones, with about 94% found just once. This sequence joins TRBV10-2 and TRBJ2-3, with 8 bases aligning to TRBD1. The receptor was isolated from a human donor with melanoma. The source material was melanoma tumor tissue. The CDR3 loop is CASSELPQGEADTQYF. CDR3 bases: TGCGCCAGCAGTGAGTTGCCACAGGGGGAGGCAGATACGCAGTATTTT.